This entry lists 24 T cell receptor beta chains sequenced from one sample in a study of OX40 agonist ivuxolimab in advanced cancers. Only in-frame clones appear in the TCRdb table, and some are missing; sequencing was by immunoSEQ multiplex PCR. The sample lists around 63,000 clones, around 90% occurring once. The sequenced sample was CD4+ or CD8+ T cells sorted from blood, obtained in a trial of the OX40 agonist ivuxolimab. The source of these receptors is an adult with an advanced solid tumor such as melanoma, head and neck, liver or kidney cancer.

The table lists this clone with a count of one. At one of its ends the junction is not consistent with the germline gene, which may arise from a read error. The CDR3 region has the DNA TGTGCCAGCAACGTAGAGGGGAGTTCCACAGATACGCAGTATTTT. Its translation is CASNVEGSSTDTQYF. The V and J genes are TRBV9 and TRBJ2-3; either TRBD1 or TRBD2 may fit D (5 bases each). The CDR3 consists of 15 residues. Germline V lookup: CDR1 SGDLS, CDR2 YYNGEE.

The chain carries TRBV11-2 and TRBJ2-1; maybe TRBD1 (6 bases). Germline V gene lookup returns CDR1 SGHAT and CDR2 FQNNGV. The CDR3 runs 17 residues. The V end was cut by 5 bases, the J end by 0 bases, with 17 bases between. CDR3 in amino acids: CASSQSMTGGSYNEQFF. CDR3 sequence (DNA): TGTGCCAGCAGCCAAAGTATGACAGGCGGCTCCTACAATGAGCAGTTCTTC. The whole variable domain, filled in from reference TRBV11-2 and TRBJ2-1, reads EAGVAQSPRYKIIEKRQSVAFWCNPISGHATLYWYQQILGQGPKLLIQFQNNGVVDDSQLPKDRFSAERLKGVDSTLKIQPAKLEDSAVYLCASSQSMTGGSYNEQFFGPGTRLTVL.

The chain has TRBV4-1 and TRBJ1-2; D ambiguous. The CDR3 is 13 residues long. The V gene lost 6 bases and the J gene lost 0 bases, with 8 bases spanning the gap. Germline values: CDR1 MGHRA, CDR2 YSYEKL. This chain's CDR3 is CASRSEANYGYTF. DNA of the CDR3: TGCGCCAGCAGATCCGAAGCTAACTATGGCTACACCTTC.

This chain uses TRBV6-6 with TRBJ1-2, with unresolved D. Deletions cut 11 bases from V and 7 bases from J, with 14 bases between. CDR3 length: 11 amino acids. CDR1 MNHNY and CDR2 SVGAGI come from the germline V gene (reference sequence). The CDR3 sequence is CALPGVPGYTF. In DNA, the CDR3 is TGTGCCCTCCCGGGAGTGCCTGGCTACACCTTC.

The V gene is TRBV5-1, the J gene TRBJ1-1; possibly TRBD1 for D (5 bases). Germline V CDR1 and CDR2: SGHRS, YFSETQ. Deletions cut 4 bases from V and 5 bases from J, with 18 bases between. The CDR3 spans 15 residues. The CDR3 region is CASSLMTAVGTEAFF. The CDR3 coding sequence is TGCGCCAGCAGCCTGATGACAGCCGTCGGGACTGAAGCTTTCTTT.

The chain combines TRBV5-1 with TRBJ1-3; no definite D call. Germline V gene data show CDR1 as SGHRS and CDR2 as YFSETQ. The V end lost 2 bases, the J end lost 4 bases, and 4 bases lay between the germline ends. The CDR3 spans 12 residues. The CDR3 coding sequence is TGCGCCAGCAGCTTATCAGGAAACACCATATATTTT. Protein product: CASSLSGNTIYF.

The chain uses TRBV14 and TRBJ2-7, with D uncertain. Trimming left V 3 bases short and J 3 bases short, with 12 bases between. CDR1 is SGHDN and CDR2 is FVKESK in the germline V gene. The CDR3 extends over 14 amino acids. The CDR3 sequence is CASSHWAGFYEQYF. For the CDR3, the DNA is TGTGCCAGCAGCCACTGGGCCGGTTTCTACGAGCAGTACTTC.

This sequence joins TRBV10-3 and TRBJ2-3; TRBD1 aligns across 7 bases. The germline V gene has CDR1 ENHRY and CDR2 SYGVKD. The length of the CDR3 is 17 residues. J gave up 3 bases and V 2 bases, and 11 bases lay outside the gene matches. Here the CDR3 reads CAISEPAGGLGTDTQYF. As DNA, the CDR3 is TGTGCCATCAGTGAGCCGGCAGGGGGATTGGGGACAGATACGCAGTATTTT.

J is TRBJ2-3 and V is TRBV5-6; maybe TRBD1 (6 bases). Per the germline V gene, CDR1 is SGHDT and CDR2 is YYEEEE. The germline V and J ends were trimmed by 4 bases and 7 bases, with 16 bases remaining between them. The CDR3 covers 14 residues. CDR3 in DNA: TGTGCCAGCAGCCGCCAAACGACAGGATATACGCAGTATTTT. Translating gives CASSRQTTGYTQYF.

For the CDR3, the DNA is TGCGCCAGCAGCCAACTGACAGGGACTGGAAACACCATATATTTT. Amino acids: CASSQLTGTGNTIYF. This rearrangement joins TRBV4-1 to TRBJ1-3; 7 nucleotides line up with TRBD1. CDR1 and CDR2 (germline): MGHRA, YSYEKL. The CDR3 spans 15 residues. The V gene end was trimmed by 2 bases and the J gene end by 2 bases; junction bases not matched to a gene: 3.

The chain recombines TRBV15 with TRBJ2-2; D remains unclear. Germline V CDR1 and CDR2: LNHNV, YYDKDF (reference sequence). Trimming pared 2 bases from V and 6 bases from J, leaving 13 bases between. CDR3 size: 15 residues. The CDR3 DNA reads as TGTGCCACCAGCAGATCGGCTAGTGGGGCCGGGGAGCTGTTTTTT. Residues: CATSRSASGAGELFF.

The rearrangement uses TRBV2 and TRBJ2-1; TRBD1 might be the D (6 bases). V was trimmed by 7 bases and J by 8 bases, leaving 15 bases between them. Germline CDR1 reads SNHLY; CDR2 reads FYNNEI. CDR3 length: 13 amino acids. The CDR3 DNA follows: TGTGCCAGCATGATGGATTCAGGGGATGAGCAGTTCTTC. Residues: CASMMDSGDEQFF.

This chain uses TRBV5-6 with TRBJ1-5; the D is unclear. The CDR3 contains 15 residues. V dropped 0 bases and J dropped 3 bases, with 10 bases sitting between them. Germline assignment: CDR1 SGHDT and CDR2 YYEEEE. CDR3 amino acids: CASSLGWGANQPQHF. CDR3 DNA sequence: TGTGCCAGCAGCTTGGGCTGGGGTGCCAATCAGCCCCAGCATTTT.

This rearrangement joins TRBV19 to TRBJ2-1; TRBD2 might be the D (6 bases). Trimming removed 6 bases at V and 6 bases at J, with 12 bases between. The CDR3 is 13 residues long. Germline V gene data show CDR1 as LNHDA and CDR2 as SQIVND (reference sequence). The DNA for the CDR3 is TGTGCCAGTAGCCCCCTGGGAGGCAATGAGCAGTTCTTC. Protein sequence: CASSPLGGNEQFF. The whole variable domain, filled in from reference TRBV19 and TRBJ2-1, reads DGGITQSPKYLFRKEGQNVTLSCEQNLNHDAMYWYRQDPGQGLRLIYYSQIVNDFQKGDIAEGYSVSREKKESFPLTVTSAQKNPTAFYLCASSPLGGNEQFFGPGTRLTVL.

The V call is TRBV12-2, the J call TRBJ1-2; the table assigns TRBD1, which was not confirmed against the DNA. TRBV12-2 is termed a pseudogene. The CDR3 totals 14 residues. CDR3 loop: CASRSDRGPYGYTF. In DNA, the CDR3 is TGTGCAAGTCGCTCAGACAGGGGGCCCTATGGCTACACCTTC.

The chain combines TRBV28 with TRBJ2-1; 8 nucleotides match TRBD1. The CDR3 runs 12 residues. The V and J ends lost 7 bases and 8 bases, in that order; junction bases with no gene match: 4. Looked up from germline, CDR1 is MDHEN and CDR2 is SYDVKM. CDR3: CASKDRGHEQFF. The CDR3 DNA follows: TGTGCCAGCAAAGACAGGGGACATGAGCAGTTCTTC.

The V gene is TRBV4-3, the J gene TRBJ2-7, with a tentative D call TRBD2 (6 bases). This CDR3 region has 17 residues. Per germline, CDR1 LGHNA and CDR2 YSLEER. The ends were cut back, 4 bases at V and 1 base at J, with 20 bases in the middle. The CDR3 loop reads CASSPGVAGTSSYEQYF. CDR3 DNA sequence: TGCGCCAGCAGCCCCGGCGTGGCAGGGACTTCTTCCTACGAGCAGTACTTC.

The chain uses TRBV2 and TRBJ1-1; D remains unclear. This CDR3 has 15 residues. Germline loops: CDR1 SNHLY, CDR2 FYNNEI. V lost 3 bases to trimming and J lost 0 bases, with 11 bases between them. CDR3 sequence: CASSDPEGLNTEAFF. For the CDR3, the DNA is TGTGCCAGCAGTGACCCCGAAGGCCTGAACACTGAAGCTTTCTTT.

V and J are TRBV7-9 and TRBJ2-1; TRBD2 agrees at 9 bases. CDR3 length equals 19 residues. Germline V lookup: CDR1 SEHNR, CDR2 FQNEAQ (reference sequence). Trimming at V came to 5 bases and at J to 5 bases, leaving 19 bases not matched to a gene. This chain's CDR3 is CASSLWWGGAEREDNEQFF. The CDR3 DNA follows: TGTGCCAGCAGCCTATGGTGGGGGGGCGCGGAGCGGGAGGACAATGAGCAGTTCTTC.

CDR3 sequence: CASSRWTSLDLNEQFF. Written as DNA, the CDR3 is TGTGCCAGCAGCCGTTGGACTAGCTTGGATCTCAATGAGCAGTTCTTC. This chain connects TRBV5-4 to TRBJ2-1, with 8 bases identical to TRBD2. The CDR3 spans 16 residues. Germline V gene data show CDR1 as SGHNT and CDR2 as YYREEE (reference sequence). V gave up 4 bases and J gave up 6 bases; unmatched junction bases: 12.

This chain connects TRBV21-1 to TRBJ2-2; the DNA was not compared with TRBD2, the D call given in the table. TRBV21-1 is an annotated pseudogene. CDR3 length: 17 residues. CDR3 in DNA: TGTGCCAGCAGCACGCCGGGACTAGCGGAATCAAGCGGGGAGCTGTTTTTT. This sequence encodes CASSTPGLAESSGELFF.

The CDR3 region has the DNA TGTGCCAGCAGACAAGCGGGTTCCTACAATGAGCAGTTCTTC. Protein sequence: CASRQAGSYNEQFF. The chain recombines TRBV27 with TRBJ2-1; D is perhaps TRBD2 (6 bases). Trimming stripped 6 bases from V and 1 base from J, with 10 bases between. The CDR3 is made up of 14 amino acids. The germline CDR1 and CDR2 sequences are MNHEY and SMNVEV (reference sequence).

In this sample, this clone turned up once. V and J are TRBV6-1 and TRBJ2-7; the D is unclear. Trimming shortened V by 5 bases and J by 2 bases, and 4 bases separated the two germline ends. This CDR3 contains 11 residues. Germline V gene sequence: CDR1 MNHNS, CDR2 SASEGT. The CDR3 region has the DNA TGTGCCAGCAGTTCCACCTACGAGCAGTACTTC. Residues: CASSSTYEQYF.

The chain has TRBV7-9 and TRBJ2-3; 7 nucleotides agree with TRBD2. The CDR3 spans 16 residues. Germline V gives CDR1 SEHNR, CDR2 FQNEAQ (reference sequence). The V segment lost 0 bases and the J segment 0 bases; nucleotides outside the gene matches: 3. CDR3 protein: CASSLALADSTDTQYF. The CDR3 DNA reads TGTGCCAGCAGCTTAGCCCTAGCGGATAGCACAGATACGCAGTATTTT.